The rows below give T cell receptor beta chains drawn from one sample of a study of blood T cell repertoires in COVID-19. The method was immunoSEQ multiplex PCR; TCRdb's version includes in-frame clones alone and lacks a portion of them. The sample has about 240,000 clones, roughly 79% seen once. The sample was peripheral blood. These TCRs come from a woman older than 75 with COVID-19, enrolled during active disease. CDR3s include the opening cysteine and the closing phenylalanine or tryptophan. D genes are given only for firm matches. A row's size may be missing; if present it is once, few, many or a size class.

abundance | j_gene | v_gene | d_gene | CDR3nt | CDR3aa
few | TRBJ2-1 | TRBV27 | - | TGTGCCAGCAGTTTATCCCCCTTAAATGAGCAGTTCTTC | CASSLSPLNEQFF
- | TRBJ1-1 | TRBV6-5 | - | TGTGCCAGCAGTTACGGGGCGCTTGGGGCTGAAGCTTTCTTT | CASSYGALGAEAFF
- | TRBJ2-3 | TRBV21-1 | - | TGTGCCAGCAGCAATGGATACGGGGTAGGTGATACGCAGTATTTT | CASSNGYGVGDTQYF
- | TRBJ1-6 | TRBV5-4 | TRBD1 | TGTGCCAGCAGCTCTGGGACAGGGCTGTCACCCCTCCACTTT | CASSSGTGLSPLHF
- | TRBJ2-1 | TRBV19 | TRBD2 | TGTGCCAGTAGCTCACGACTAGCGGGAGCTAACTACAATGAGCAGTTCTTC | CASSSRLAGANYNEQFF
- | TRBJ1-5 | TRBV7-9 | TRBD1 | TGTGCCAGCAGCTCAATTACAGGGGGCCAGCCCCAGCATTTT | CASSSITGGQPQHF
- | TRBJ1-6 | TRBV27 | TRBD1 | TGTGCCAGCAGTTTATCCCCGGACAGGGGGCTTAATTCACCCCTCCACTTT | CASSLSPDRGLNSPLHF
- | TRBJ2-3 | TRBV27 | - | TGTGCCAGCAGCTCGACTAGTCTGGCAGATACGCAGTATTTT | CASSSTSLADTQYF
few | TRBJ1-1 | TRBV27 | - | TGTGCCAGCAGTCCGTGGCAGATCATGAACACTGAAGCTTTCTTT | CASSPWQIMNTEAFF
few | TRBJ1-2 | TRBV2 | TRBD1 | TGTGCCAGCAGTGAAGGGGACAGAAAAGGGGGCTACACCTTC | CASSEGDRKGGYTF
- | TRBJ2-3 | TRBV11-2 | TRBD2 | TGTGCCAGCAGCAAAAAGCGGGAGAGAGATACGCAGTATTTT | CASSKKRERDTQYF
- | TRBJ1-3 | TRBV20-1 | - | TGCAGTGCTAGAGAGGGCAACACCATATATTTT | CSAREGNTIYF
- | TRBJ1-4 | TRBV2 | - | TGTGCCAGCTCCCAAGGCCGGACAATGGGTGAAAAACTGTTTTTT | CASSQGRTMGEKLFF
- | TRBJ2-7 | TRBV6-5 | - | TGTGCCAGCAGTTACGGGGGCCAGGGCTACGAGCAGTACTTC | CASSYGGQGYEQYF
- | TRBJ2-5 | TRBV7-3 | - | TGTGCCAGCAGCTTAACCGGCAGGGGCGTCCAAGAGACCCAGTACTTC | CASSLTGRGVQETQYF
- | TRBJ1-1 | TRBV10-3 | TRBD1 | TGTGCCATCAGTGCCAACAGGGGGCCGAACACTGAAGCTTTCTTT | CAISANRGPNTEAFF
- | TRBJ1-5 | TRBV3-1/TRBV3-2 | - | TGTGCCAGCAGCCAAGAAGGGATCCAGGGAAGATTCCCCCAGCATTTT | CASSQEGIQGRFPQHF
- | TRBJ2-5 | TRBV5-1 | - | TGCGCCAGCAGCTTGGGGCTAGGTGAAGAGACCCAGTACTTC | CASSLGLGEETQYF
few | TRBJ1-6 | TRBV7-9 | - | TGTGCCAGCAGCTTAGGGACAAACAATTCACCCCTCCACTTT | CASSLGTNNSPLHF
- | TRBJ2-5 | TRBV3-1/TRBV3-2 | TRBD2 | TGTGCCAGCAGCCAGGGACTAGCGGGACGAGAGACCCAGTACTTC | CASSQGLAGRETQYF
- | TRBJ2-3 | TRBV19 | - | TGTGCCAGTAGTATAGATGGCGGGGGCACAGATACGCAGTATTTT | CASSIDGGGTDTQYF
- | TRBJ2-2 | TRBV11-3 | TRBD1 | TGTGCCAGCAGCGTTGGGACAGGGTACGGGGAGCTGTTTTTT | CASSVGTGYGELFF
- | TRBJ2-3 | TRBV30 | - | TGTGCCTGGAGTATCCAAGATACGCAGTATTTT | CAWSIQDTQYF
- | TRBJ1-1 | TRBV5-1 | TRBD1 | TGCGCCAGCAGGGACAGGGGGCTGCTGAACACTGAAGCTTTCTTT | CASRDRGLLNTEAFF
once | TRBJ1-3 | TRBV9 | - | TGTGCCAGCAGCCCTGGTGGGGGCACCCACTCTGGAAACACCATATATTTT | CASSPGGGTHSGNTIYF
once | TRBJ2-2 | TRBV4-1 | TRBD1 | TGCGCCAGCAGCCAGGTACAGGGGGCGAAAACCGGGGAGCTGTTTTTT | CASSQVQGAKTGELFF
- | TRBJ2-1 | TRBV19 | - | TGTGCCAGTAGTATAGAGGGCAGCTACAATGAGCAGTTCTTC | CASSIEGSYNEQFF
- | TRBJ1-1 | TRBV20-1 | - | TGCAGTGCTAGTCAACCGGGATGGAGCACTGAAGCTTTCTTT | CSASQPGWSTEAFF
- | TRBJ1-5 | TRBV7-4 | - | TGTGCCAGCAGCTTAAGGGGAAGCAATCAGCCCCAGCATTTT | CASSLRGSNQPQHF
- | TRBJ2-2 | TRBV11-3 | - | TGTGCCAGCAGCTTAGTATCCGCGGGCGTCGGGGAGCTGTTTTTT | CASSLVSAGVGELFF
- | TRBJ1-3 | TRBV5-1 | - | TGCGCCAGCAGTAGGGAAGGGGCCTCTGGAAACACCATATATTTT | CASSREGASGNTIYF
- | TRBJ2-1 | TRBV6-5 | - | TGTGCCACCCAAGGGGGGGGGCGGAATGAGCAGTTCTTC | CATQGGGRNEQFF
few | TRBJ2-7 | TRBV7-9 | - | TGTGCCAGCAGCACCTGGACAGCCCTTCAGCAGTACTTC | CASSTWTALQQYF
- | TRBJ1-4 | TRBV28 | - | TGTGCCAGCACCACCCCCCAAGAAGCCGAAAAACTGTTTTTT | CASTTPQEAEKLFF
- | TRBJ1-5 | TRBV9 | - | TGTGCCAGCAGCGTAGCTGGGCTCGAGCCCCAGCATTTT | CASSVAGLEPQHF
- | TRBJ1-5 | TRBV18 | TRBD1 | TGTGCCAGCTCACTTATTGCGCCGGGACAGGGAAGGAAGCAGCCCCAGCATTTT | CASSLIAPGQGRKQPQHF
- | TRBJ2-7 | TRBV5-5 | TRBD2 | TGTGCCAGCAGCTTAGGGACTAGCGGGGGGGACCCCTACGAGCAGTACTTC | CASSLGTSGGDPYEQYF
- | TRBJ1-1 | TRBV19 | TRBD1 | TGTGCCAGTAACCGAGACAGGGTCAACACTGAAGCTTTCTTT | CASNRDRVNTEAFF
- | TRBJ2-1 | TRBV6-5 | TRBD2 | TGTGCCAGCAGTTACTCGGGACTATCCTACAATGAGCAGTTCTTC | CASSYSGLSYNEQFF
few | TRBJ2-7 | TRBV28 | - | TGTGCCAGCAGTTTACTTAGCTCCTACGAGCAGTACTTC | CASSLLSSYEQYF
- | TRBJ2-7 | TRBV5-1 | TRBD2 | TGCGCCAGCAGCTTGGATCCTAGCGGGGGGACCTACGAGCAGTACTTC | CASSLDPSGGTYEQYF
- | TRBJ2-3 | TRBV5-1 | - | TGCGCCAGCAGCTACTCAGGGAAAAGCACAGATACGCAGTATTTT | CASSYSGKSTDTQYF